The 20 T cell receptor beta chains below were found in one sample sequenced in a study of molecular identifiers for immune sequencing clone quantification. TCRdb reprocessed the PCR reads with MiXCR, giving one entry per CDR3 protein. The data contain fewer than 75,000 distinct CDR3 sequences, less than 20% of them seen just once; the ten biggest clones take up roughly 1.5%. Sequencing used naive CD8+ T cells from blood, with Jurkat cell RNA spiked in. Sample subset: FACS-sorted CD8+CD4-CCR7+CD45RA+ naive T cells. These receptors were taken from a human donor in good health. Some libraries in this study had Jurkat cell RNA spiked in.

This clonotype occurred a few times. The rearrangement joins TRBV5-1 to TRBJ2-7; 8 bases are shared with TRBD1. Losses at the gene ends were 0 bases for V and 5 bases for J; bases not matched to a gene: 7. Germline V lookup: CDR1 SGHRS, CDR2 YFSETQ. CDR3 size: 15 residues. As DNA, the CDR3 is TGCGCCAGCAGCTTGGGGACAGGGAGACGGGACGAGCAGTACTTC. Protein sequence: CASSLGTGRRDEQYF.

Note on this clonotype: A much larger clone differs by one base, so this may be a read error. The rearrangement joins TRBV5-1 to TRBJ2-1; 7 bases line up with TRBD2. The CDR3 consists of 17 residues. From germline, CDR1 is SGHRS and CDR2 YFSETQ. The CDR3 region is CASSWISGFSSYNEPFF. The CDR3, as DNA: TGCGCCAGCAGTTGGATTAGCGGGTTCAGCTCCTACAATGAGCCGTTCTTC.

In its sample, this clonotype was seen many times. CDR3 in DNA: TGCGCCAGCAGTGGTTTTCTAGCGGGCACTAGCACAGATACGCAGTATTTT. This encodes CASSGFLAGTSTDTQYF. The rearrangement links TRBV10-2 to TRBJ2-3; 8 positions match TRBD2. The CDR3 consists of 17 residues. From germline, CDR1 is WSHSY and CDR2 SAAADI. After removal of 4 bases from V and 0 bases from J, the junction contained 9 bases not matched to a gene.

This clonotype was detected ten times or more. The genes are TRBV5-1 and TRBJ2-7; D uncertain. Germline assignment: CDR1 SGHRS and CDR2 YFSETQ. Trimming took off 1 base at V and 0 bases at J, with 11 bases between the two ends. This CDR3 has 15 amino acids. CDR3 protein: CASSLYGGSSYEQYF. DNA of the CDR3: TGCGCCAGCAGCTTGTACGGCGGAAGCTCCTACGAGCAGTACTTC.

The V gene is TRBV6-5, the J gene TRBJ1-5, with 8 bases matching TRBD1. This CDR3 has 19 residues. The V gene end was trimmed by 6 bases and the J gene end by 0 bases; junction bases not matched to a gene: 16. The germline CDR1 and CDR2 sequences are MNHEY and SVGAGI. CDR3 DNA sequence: TGTGCCAGCAGCCACTTGGTTGGGACAGGCGTCTATAGCAATCAGCCCCAGCATTTT. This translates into CASSHLVGTGVYSNQPQHF.

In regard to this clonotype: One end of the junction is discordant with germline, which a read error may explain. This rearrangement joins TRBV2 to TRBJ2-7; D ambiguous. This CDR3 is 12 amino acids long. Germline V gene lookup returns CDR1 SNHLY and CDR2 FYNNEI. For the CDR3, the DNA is TGTGCCAGCAGTGAAGACCACCTCGAGCAGTGCTTC. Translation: CASSEDHLEQCF. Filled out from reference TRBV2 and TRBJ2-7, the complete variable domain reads EPEVTQTPSHQVTQMGQEVILRCVPISNHLYFYWYRQILGQKVEFLVSFYNNEISEKSEIFDDQFSVERPDGSNFTLKIRSTKLEDSAMYFCASSEDHLEQCFGPGTRLTVT.

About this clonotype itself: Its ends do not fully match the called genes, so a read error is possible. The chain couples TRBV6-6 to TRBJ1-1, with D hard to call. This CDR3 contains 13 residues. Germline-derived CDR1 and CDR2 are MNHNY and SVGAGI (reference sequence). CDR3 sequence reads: CASSYGKNTEAYF. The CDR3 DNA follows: TGTGCCAGCAGTTACGGCAAGAACACTGAAGCTTACTTT.

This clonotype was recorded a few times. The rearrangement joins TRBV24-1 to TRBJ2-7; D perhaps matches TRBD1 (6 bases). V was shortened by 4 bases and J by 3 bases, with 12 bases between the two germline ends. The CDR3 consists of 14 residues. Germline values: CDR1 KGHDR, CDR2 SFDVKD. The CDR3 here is CATSEQGNDYEQYF. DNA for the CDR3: TGTGCCACCAGTGAGCAGGGGAACGACTACGAGCAGTACTTC.

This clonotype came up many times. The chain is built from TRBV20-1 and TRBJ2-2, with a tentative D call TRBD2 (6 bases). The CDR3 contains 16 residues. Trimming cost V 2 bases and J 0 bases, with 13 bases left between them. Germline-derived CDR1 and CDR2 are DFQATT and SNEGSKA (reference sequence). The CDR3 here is CSARTFGDSNTGELFF. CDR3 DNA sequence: TGCAGTGCTAGAACCTTTGGGGACTCGAACACCGGGGAGCTGTTTTTT.

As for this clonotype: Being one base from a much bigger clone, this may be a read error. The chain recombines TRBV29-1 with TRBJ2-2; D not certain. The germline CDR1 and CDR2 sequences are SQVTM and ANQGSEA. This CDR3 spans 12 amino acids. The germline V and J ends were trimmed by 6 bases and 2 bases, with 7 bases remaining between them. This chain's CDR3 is CSVLDNTGELFF. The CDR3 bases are TGCAGCGTCTTAGACAACACCGGGGAGCTGTTTTTT.

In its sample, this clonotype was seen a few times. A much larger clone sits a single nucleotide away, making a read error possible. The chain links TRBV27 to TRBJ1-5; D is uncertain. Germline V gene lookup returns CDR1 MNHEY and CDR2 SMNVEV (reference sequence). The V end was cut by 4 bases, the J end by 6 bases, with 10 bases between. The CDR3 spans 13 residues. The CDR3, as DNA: TGTGCCAGCAGTTCCCTGGGTACTCAGCCCCAGCATTTT. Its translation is CASSSLGTQPQHF.

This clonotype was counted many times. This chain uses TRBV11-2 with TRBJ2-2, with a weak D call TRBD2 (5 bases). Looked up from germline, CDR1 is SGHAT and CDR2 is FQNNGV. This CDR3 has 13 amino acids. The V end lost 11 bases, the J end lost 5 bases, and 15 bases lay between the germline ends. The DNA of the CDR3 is TGTGCCGAAACAGCGGTGCGAACCGGGGAGCTGTTTTTT. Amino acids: CAETAVRTGELFF.

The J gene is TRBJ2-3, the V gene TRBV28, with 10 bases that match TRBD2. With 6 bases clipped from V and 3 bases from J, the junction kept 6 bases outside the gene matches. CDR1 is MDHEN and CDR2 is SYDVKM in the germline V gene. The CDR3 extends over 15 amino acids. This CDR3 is CASRLPGLATDTQYF. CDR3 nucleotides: TGTGCCAGCAGGTTACCGGGACTAGCGACAGATACGCAGTATTTT. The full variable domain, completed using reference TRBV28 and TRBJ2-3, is DVKVTQSSRYLVKRTGEKVFLECVQDMDHENMFWYRQDPGLGLRLIYFSYDVKMKEKGDIPEGYSVSREKKERFSLILESASTNQTSMYLCASRLPGLATDTQYFGPGTRLTVL.

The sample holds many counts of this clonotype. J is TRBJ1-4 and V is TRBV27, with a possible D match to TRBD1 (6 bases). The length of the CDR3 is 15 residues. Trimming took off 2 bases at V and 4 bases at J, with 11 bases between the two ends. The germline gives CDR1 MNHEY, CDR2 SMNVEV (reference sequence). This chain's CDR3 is CASSLAGTLNEKLFF. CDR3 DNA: TGTGCCAGCAGTTTAGCCGGGACACTTAATGAAAAACTGTTTTTT.

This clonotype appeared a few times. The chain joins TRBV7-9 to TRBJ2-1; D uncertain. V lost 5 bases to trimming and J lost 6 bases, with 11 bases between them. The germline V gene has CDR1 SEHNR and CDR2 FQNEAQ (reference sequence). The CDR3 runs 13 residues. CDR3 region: CASSRDPFNEQFF. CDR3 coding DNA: TGTGCCAGCAGCCGCGACCCTTTCAATGAGCAGTTCTTC.

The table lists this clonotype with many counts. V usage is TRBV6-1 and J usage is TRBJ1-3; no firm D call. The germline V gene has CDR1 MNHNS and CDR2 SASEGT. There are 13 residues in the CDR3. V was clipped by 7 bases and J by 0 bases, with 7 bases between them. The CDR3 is CASKPYSGNTIYF. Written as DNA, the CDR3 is TGTGCCAGCAAACCGTACTCTGGAAACACCATATATTTT.

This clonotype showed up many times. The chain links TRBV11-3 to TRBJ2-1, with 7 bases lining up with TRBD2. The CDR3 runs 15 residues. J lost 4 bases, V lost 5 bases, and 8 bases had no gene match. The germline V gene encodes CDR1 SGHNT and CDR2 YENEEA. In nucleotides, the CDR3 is TGTGCCAGCAGCCCGCCTAGCGGACCTTACAATGAGCAGTTCTTC. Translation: CASSPPSGPYNEQFF. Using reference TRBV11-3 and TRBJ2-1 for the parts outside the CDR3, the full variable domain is EAGVVQSPRYKIIEKKQPVAFWCNPISGHNTLYWYLQNLGQGPELLIRYENEEAVDDSQLPKDRFSAERLKGVDSTLKIQPAELGDSAVYLCASSPPSGPYNEQFFGPGTRLTVL.

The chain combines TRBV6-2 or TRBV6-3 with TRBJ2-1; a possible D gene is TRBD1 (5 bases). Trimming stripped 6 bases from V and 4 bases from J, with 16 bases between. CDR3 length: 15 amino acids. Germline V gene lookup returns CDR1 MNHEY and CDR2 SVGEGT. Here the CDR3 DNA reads TGTGCCAGCAGCCTAGTGGGGCAGTCTTACAATGAGCAGTTCTTC. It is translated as CASSLVGQSYNEQFF.

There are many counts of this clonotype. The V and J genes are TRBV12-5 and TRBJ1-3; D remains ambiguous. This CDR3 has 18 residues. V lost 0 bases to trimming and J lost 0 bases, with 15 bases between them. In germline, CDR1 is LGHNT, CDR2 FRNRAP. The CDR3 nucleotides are TGTGCTAGTGGTTTGGTACCGAGGGATCTCCTCTCTGGAAACACCATATATTTT. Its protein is CASGLVPRDLLSGNTIYF.

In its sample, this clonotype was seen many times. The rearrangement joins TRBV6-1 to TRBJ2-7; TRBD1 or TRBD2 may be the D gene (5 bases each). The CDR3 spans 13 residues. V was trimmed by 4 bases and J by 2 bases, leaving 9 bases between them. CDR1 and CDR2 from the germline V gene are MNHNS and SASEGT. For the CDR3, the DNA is TGTGCCAGCAGTGGCCGGGGCCCCTACGAGCAGTACTTC. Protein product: CASSGRGPYEQYF.